This T cell receptor (beta chain) was identified in a study of shared clonotypes between healthy human individuals. Study details: Samples came from a couple of female and a few male donors aged 18 to 49. Three plates were used per donor for CD4 naive, three for CD4 memory, two for CD8 naive and one for CD8 memory.

CDR1 and CDR2 from the germline V gene are MDHEN and SYDVKM. The CDR3 runs 15 residues. The trim removed 4 bases at V and 5 bases at J, leaving 7 bases unmatched. Produced via immunoSEQ multiplex PCR; TCRdb's table is partial and in-frame only. Here the sample spans some 1,600,000 clones, 98% being singletons. The sequence derives from a man aged 25 to 40 in good health. The chain uses TRBV28 and TRBJ2-3, with 9 bases lining up with TRBD2. The specimen sequenced was naive CD4+ T cells sorted from blood. The sample's subset: CD45RA+ positively selected. The CDR3 DNA sequence: TGTGCCAGCAGTTGGAGCGGGAGGAGGGTAGATACGCAGTATTTT. Its protein product is CASSWSGRRVDTQYF.